Each of the 21 T cell receptor delta chains below was sequenced from the same sample in a study of γδ T cells in repeated Plasmodium falciparum infection. Vgamma9/Vdelta2+ and Vdelta2-negative gammadelta T cells were flow-sorted from PBMC for bulk sequencing. TCRdb applied CATT to the multiplex PCR reads for clone calling. The repertoire holds roughly 86,000 delta-chain clones, with over 1.1% as singletons. The sequenced sample consisted of gamma-delta T cells from blood. All receptors come from a pool of human donors (malaria-infected and uninfected, not separated).

In its sample, this clone was seen many times. The V gene is TRDV1, the J gene TRDJ1; 7 bases line up with TRDD3. Germline lookup yields CDR1 TSWWSYY and CDR2 QGS. This CDR3 is 18 amino acids long. The ends lost 5 bases at V and 6 bases at J; junction bases unmatched: 21. The DNA for the CDR3 is TGTGCTCTTGGGAACCCTACTACGGGGTGTGGGGGACCTAATAAACTCATCTTT. Encoded protein: CALGNPTTGCGGPNKLIF.

In regard to this clone: This likely stems from a read error, as it lies one base from a far larger clone. This specimen includes other DNA sequences encoding the same CDR3. The chain combines TRDV2 with TRDJ1, with 13 bases identical to TRDD3. The J gene, missing from TCRdb, was assigned here through DNA to germline matching. The CDR3 spans 18 residues. From germline, CDR1 is GEAIGNYY and CDR2 EKD. V was clipped by 4 bases and J by 1 base; unmatched bases: 11. For the CDR3, the DNA is TGTGCCTGTGATGTACTGGGGGATACGCGGTCAGGCACCGATAAACTCATCTTT. This translates into CACDVLGDTRSGTDKLIF.

Note on this clone: One end of the junction varies from germline; a read error may be responsible. The V gene is TRDV1, the J gene TRDJ1, with a weak D call TRDD3 (6 bases). Assignment of the J gene here rests on matching the DNA to germline, because TCRdb gives none. The CDR3 length is 16 residues. Germline V lookup: CDR1 TSWWSYY, CDR2 QGS. CDR3 nucleotide sequence: TGCTCTGGGGAATTCCGAAGGGGCGCATACACCGATAAACTCATCTTT. Its protein is CSGEFRRGAYTDKLIF.

In the case of this clone: A far larger clone differs by one base, so this is likely a read error. The same CDR3 can be traced to other DNA sequences in this sample. V gene TRDV1 combines with J gene TRDJ1; 10 nucleotides agree with TRDD3. Here the J gene was assigned by germline matching of the DNA, as TCRdb has none. The V and J ends lost 4 bases and 4 bases, in that order; junction bases with no gene match: 36. The CDR3 runs to 25 residues. Germline lookup yields CDR1 TSWWSYY and CDR2 QGS. The CDR3 reads CALGVQPFPVRVLGDQDQRVDKLIF. Written as DNA, the CDR3 is TGTGCTCTTGGGGTCCAGCCGTTCCCAGTCCGAGTACTGGGGGATCAGGACCAACGGGTCGATAAACTCATCTTT.

Ten or more counts support this clone. The amino acid sequence in TCRdb belongs to a much larger clone and departs from this DNA's translation at residue 4, likely a sequencing read error; the sequence shown is translated from the DNA. The chain is built from TRDV2 and TRDJ1, with 8 positions matching TRDD3. The CDR3 runs 15 residues. V was clipped by 5 bases and J by 3 bases; unmatched bases: 10. Germline values: CDR1 GEAIGNYY, CDR2 EKD. CDR3 coding DNA: TGTGCCTGTGGCGCCTTACTGGGGGGGGCCGATAAACTCATCTTT. Translating gives CACGALLGGADKLIF.

This clone was picked up a small number of times. A far larger clone is only one base removed, so a read error is likely. This same CDR3 is encoded by further DNA sequences in the sample. The J gene is TRDJ1, the V gene TRDV1; D possibly corresponds to TRDD2 (5 bases). The J gene was not available in TCRdb and was assigned here by matching the DNA to germline segments. This CDR3 is built from 19 residues. V was pared by 0 bases and J by 2 bases, with 22 bases between. From germline, CDR1 is TSWWSYY and CDR2 QGS. The chain's CDR3 is CALGELESSRSFITDKLIF. CDR3 sequence (DNA): TGTGCTCTTGGGGAACTAGAGTCGTCCCGGTCCTTCATTACCGATAAACTCATCTTT.

Worth noting for this clone: The TCRdb record carries a much larger clone's protein, which differs from this DNA's translation at residue 13; a read error is the likely cause, and the protein listed here is the DNA translation. The gene calls are TRDV1 and TRDJ1; 7 bases align to TRDD3. The J gene was missing in TCRdb and was found by matching the end of the DNA to germline. CDR1 TSWWSYY and CDR2 QGS come from the germline V gene. The CDR3 contains 17 residues. J gave up 8 bases and V 6 bases, and 21 bases lay outside the gene matches. The CDR3 is CALGNPGLGPGYEKLIF. The CDR3 DNA sequence: TGTGCTCTTGGTAACCCGGGACTGGGGCCGGGCTACGAAAAACTCATCTTT.

Concerning this clone itself: A read error may be the cause here, since a much bigger clone is one base away. This chain uses TRDV2 with TRDJ1; D is undetermined. Here the J gene was assigned by germline matching of the DNA, as TCRdb has none. CDR1 GEAIGNYY and CDR2 EKD come from the germline V gene. The CDR3 totals 15 residues. This CDR3 reads CACNTVLRQTDKLIF. Here the CDR3 DNA reads TGTGCCTGTAACACGGTCCTCCGCCAGACCGATAAACTCATCTTT.

Of note for this clone: TCRdb records a much larger clone's protein for this DNA, with a difference at residue 9 that likely arises from a read error; the protein given is the translation of the DNA. This rearrangement joins TRDV2 to TRDJ1; D is unresolved. TCRdb supplies no J gene; here it was assigned by aligning the nucleotide sequence to germline. The ends were cut back, 0 bases at V and 4 bases at J, with 11 bases in the middle. The CDR3 totals 14 residues. CDR1 and CDR2 from the germline V gene are GEAIGNYY and EKD. The CDR3 loop is CACDTGMGIDKLIF. The CDR3 DNA reads TGTGCCTGTGACACCGGAATGGGAATCGATAAACTCATCTTT.

The chain is built from TRDV3 and TRDJ1; 8 bases fit TRDD3. V was pared by 4 bases and J by 5 bases, with 21 bases of the junction left unmatched. Germline V gene lookup returns CDR1 TVYSNPD and CDR2 GDNSRS (reference sequence). The CDR3 runs to 17 residues. CDR3 DNA sequence: TGTGCCTACTGTACTCCTACGTTGTGGGGGATGGGGGATAAACTCATCTTT. This translates into CAYCTPTLWGMGDKLIF. Based on the CDR3 plus reference TRDV3 and TRDJ1, the full variable domain is CDKVTQSSPDQTVASGSEVVLLCTYDTVYSNPDLFWYRIRPDYSFQFVFYGDNSRSEGADFTQGRFSVKHILTQKAFHLVISPVRTEDSATYYCAYCTPTLWGMGDKLIFGKGTRVTVEP.

As regards this clone: A far larger clone is only one base removed, so a read error is likely. Different DNA sequences within this sample yield the same CDR3. This chain links TRDV1 with TRDJ1; 8 bases fit TRDD3. TCRdb is silent on the J gene; assignment here came from matching the DNA to germline. CDR1 and CDR2 (germline): TSWWSYY, QGS. The junction had 20 bases not matched to a gene; V was cut back by 1 base and J by 4 bases. The CDR3 length is 20 residues. This CDR3 reads CALGEQGLYGVLGGGDKLIF. CDR3 nucleotide sequence: TGTGCTCTTGGGGAACAAGGGCTTTACGGCGTACTGGGGGGAGGCGATAAACTCATCTTT.

With regard to this clone: A far larger clone is a single base away, which makes a read error likely. Other DNA sequences of this sample code for an identical CDR3. J is TRDJ1 and V is TRDV1; TRDD3 might be the D (7 bases). CDR1 is TSWWSYY, CDR2 QGS, per germline. This CDR3 region has 22 residues. The CDR3 sequence: CALGDVSFPYGRGDLHTDKLIF. CDR3 DNA: TGTGCTCTTGGGGACGTTTCCTTCCCGTACGGCCGGGGGGATTTACACACCGATAAACTTATCTTT.

This clone has ten or more counts. The protein TCRdb lists belongs to a much larger clone and differs from this DNA's translation at residue 5, which points to a read error; the protein shown is made from the DNA. This chain joins TRDV2 and TRDJ1; a weak D match, TRDD3 (5 bases). As TCRdb names no J gene, one was assigned here on the basis of a DNA match to germline. The germline V gene encodes CDR1 GEAIGNYY and CDR2 EKD. The V gene lost 3 bases and the J gene lost 0 bases, with 22 bases spanning the gap. The CDR3 sequence is 18 residues long. Written as DNA, the CDR3 is TGTGCCTGTGACGCATCTACGACCTGGGCCCCGTACACCGATAAACTCATCTTT. The encoded protein is CACDASTTWAPYTDKLIF.

This clone has just a few counts. The rearrangement joins TRDV1 to TRDJ1, with 11 bases fitting TRDD3. TCRdb does not report a J gene; here it was assigned by matching the DNA to germline references. The CDR3 is made up of 19 amino acids. Losses at the gene ends were 4 bases for V and 3 bases for J; bases not matched to a gene: 16. CDR1 and CDR2 (germline): TSWWSYY, QGS. The CDR3 spells CALGVTFPRIGGYADKLIF. DNA for the CDR3: TGTGCTCTTGGGGTGACCTTCCCCCGGATTGGGGGATACGCCGATAAACTCATCTTT.

About this clone: A read error is the likely source, as a far larger clone sits one nucleotide away. The sample has other DNA sequences that encode this CDR3 too. The J gene is uncalled and the V gene is TRDV2; TRDD3, the table's D call, lacks a check against the DNA. Germline V gene data show CDR1 as GEAIGNYY and CDR2 as EKD. The CDR3 sequence is 21 residues long. CDR3 sequence: CACDTDNWGIRVLPITPPRIF. DNA of the CDR3: TGTGCCTGTGACACCGACAACTGGGGGATACGCGTCTTACCAATTACACCCCCTCGGATCTTT.

Details on this clone: The TCRdb record carries a much larger clone's protein, which differs from this DNA's translation at residue 22; a read error is the likely cause, and the protein listed here is the DNA translation. The V segment is TRDV2, and no J call was made; no DNA check was done on the table's D call, TRDD3. Per germline, CDR1 GEAIGNYY and CDR2 EKD. The CDR3 has 24 residues. For the CDR3, the DNA is TGTGCCTGTGACACACGGGAATTACTGGGGGATAATGCTTTCAGATCCTGGGACACCCGACAGGTGTTTTTC. Translation gives CACDTRELLGDNAFRSWDTRQVFF.

Only a few counts were recorded for this clone. The translation of this DNA and the TCRdb protein of a much larger clone differ at residue 6, probably owing to a read error; the protein shown here is translated from the DNA. The chain recombines TRDV2 with TRDJ1, with 9 nucleotides matching TRDD3. No J segment appears in TCRdb, so it was assigned here by matching the sequence to germline. The J segment lost 3 bases and the V segment lost 7 bases, leaving 11 bases of the junction unmatched. CDR3 size: 15 residues. Germline loops: CDR1 GEAIGNYY, CDR2 EKD. In DNA, the CDR3 is TGTGCCTGCTTACTTCGGGGGGATACCGCCGATAAACTCATCTTT. Translation: CACLLRGDTADKLIF.

This clone was recorded a few times. This DNA's translation and the protein TCRdb lists, from a much larger clone, do not match at residue 7, likely due to a read error; the protein shown is translated from the DNA. This CDR3 reads CALGERGGIRYTDKLIF. As DNA, the CDR3 is TGTGCTCTTGGGGAACGTGGGGGGATACGCTACACCGATAAACTCATCTTT. This chain uses TRDV1 with TRDJ1; 10 nucleotides align to TRDD3. No J segment appears in TCRdb, so it was assigned here by matching the sequence to germline. The V segment lost 1 base and the J segment 0 bases; nucleotides outside the gene matches: 5. The CDR3 sequence is 17 residues long. Germline V gene data show CDR1 as TSWWSYY and CDR2 as QGS.

This clone was found a few times. This DNA translates differently at residue 13 from the TCRdb protein, which is that of a much larger clone; a read error is likely, and the protein shown is the DNA's own translation. The chain joins TRDV2 to TRDJ1; 7 nucleotides agree with TRDD3. TCRdb carries no J gene annotation; the J gene was assigned here by matching the DNA with germline. This CDR3 contains 16 residues. Germline V CDR1 and CDR2: GEAIGNYY, EKD. CDR3 amino acids: CACDTLGGEDTDRLIF. CDR3 sequence (DNA): TGTGCCTGTGACACGCTGGGGGGGGAGGACACCGATAGACTCATCTTT.

This clone occurred a few times. The TCRdb protein comes from a much larger clone and disagrees with this DNA's translation at residue 4, likely due to a read error; the protein given here is derived from the DNA. The chain recombines TRDV1 with TRDJ2, with 11 bases that match TRDD3. Germline loops: CDR1 TSWWSYY, CDR2 QGS. The CDR3 has 22 amino acids. V was clipped by 7 bases and J by 1 base; unmatched bases: 23. The DNA of the CDR3 is TGTGCTCTTGAGAGCAACCGGCCTTCCCCTTACTGGGGGATAATTTTGACAGCACAACTCTTCTTT. Its protein product is CALESNRPSPYWGIILTAQLFF.

Comments on this clone: TCRdb shows a much larger clone's protein in place of this DNA's translation, and the two differ at residue 15, likely through a read error; the protein shown is translated from the DNA. The same CDR3 is also encoded by other DNA sequences in this sample. The chain links TRDV3 to TRDJ1; 9 bases are a match to TRDD3. Germline loops: CDR1 TVYSNPD, CDR2 GDNSRS (reference sequence). This CDR3 spans 16 amino acids. The CDR3 DNA sequence: TGCGCCGTTTTTGGACTTCGGGGGGATACCCTTGATAAACTCACCTTT. Protein product: CAVFGLRGDTLDKLTF.